Listed here are 3 T cell receptor beta chains from one sample, sequenced in a study of spatial heterogeneity in lung cancer. Study-level findings and limits: How many expanded intratumoral alpha and beta TCRs were present tracked the tumor mutation count, which was a count of nonsynonymous mutations.

Indicated time point: sample taken at primary tumor resection. TCRdb passed the 5' RACE reads through MiXCR, listing each CDR3 protein once. This repertoire shows 14,000 or so distinct CDR3 sequences, 4% to 5% found once; its top ten account for about 17%. Antigens for these TCRs are unknown. Sequenced material: lung tumor tissue, taken at surgery. These receptors all come from a female donor with early-stage non-small cell lung cancer.

At least ten counts were recorded for this clonotype. The chain combines TRBV5-8 with TRBJ2-1, with a weak D call TRBD2 (6 bases). The CDR3 consists of 14 residues. Trimming shortened V by 2 bases and J by 1 base, and 7 bases separated the two germline ends. Germline lookup yields CDR1 SGHTS and CDR2 YDEGEE. In DNA, the CDR3 is TGTGCCAGCAGCTTTGGGGGGTCCTACAATGAGCAGTTCTTC. Translated, it gives CASSFGGSYNEQFF.

The table lists this clonotype with many counts. The rearrangement joins TRBV12-3 or TRBV12-4 to TRBJ2-3; D call uncertain. V dropped 4 bases and J dropped 5 bases, with 13 bases sitting between them. This CDR3 contains 14 residues. The CDR3 region is CASSSQASVDTQYF. The DNA for the CDR3 is TGTGCCAGCAGTTCGCAAGCCTCAGTAGATACGCAGTATTTT.

This clonotype has at least ten counts. This chain links TRBV4-1 with TRBJ1-5; 7 bases line up with TRBD1. CDR1 is MGHRA and CDR2 is YSYEKL in the germline V gene. This CDR3 comprises 15 residues. Unmatched junction bases numbered 8, after V lost 6 bases and J lost 3 bases. The CDR3 region is CASRPGQNLNQPQHF. The CDR3, as DNA: TGCGCCAGCAGACCGGGACAGAACCTCAATCAGCCCCAGCATTTT.